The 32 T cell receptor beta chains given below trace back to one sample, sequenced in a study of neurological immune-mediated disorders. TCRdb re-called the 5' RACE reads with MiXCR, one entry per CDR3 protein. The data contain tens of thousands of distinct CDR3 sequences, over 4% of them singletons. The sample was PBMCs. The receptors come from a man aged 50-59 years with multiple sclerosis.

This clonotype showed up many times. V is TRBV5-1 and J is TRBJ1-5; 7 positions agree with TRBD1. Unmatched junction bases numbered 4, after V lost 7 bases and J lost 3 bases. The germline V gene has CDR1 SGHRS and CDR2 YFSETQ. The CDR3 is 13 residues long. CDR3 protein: CASSEGANQPQHF. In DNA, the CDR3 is TGCGCCAGCTCCGAGGGGGCCAATCAGCCCCAGCATTTT. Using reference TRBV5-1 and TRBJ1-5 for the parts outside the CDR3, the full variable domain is KAGVTQTPRYLIKTRGQQVTLSCSPISGHRSVSWYQQTPGQGLQFLFEYFSETQRNKGNFPGRFSGRQFSNSRSEMNVSTLELGDSALYLCASSEGANQPQHFGDGTRLSIL.

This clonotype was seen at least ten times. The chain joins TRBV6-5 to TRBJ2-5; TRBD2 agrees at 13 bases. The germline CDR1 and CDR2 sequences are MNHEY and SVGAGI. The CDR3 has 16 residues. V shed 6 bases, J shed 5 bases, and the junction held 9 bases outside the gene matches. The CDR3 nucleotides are TGTGCCAGCAGGATTACTAGCGGGGGGGCCCGGGAGACCCAGTACTTC. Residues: CASRITSGGARETQYF.

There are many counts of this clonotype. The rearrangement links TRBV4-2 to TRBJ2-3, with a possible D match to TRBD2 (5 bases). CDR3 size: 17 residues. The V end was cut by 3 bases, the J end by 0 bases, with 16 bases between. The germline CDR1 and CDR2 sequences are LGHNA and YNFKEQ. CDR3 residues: CASSQSETIPSTDTQYF. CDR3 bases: TGTGCCAGCAGCCAGTCGGAGACTATCCCTAGCACAGATACGCAGTATTTT.

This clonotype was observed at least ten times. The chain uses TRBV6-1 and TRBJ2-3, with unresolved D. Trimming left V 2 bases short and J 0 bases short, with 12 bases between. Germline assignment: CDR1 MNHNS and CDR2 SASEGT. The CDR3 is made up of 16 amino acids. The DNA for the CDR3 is TGTGCCAGCAGTGAACGCCAGATTACTAGCACAGATACGCAGTATTTT. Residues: CASSERQITSTDTQYF.

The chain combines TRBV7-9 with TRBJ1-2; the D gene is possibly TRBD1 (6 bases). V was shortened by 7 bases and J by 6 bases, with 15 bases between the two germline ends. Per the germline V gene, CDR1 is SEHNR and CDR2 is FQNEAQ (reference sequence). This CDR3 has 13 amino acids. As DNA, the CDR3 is TGTGCCAGCATCAAACAACAGGGACATGGCTACACCTTC. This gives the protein CASIKQQGHGYTF.

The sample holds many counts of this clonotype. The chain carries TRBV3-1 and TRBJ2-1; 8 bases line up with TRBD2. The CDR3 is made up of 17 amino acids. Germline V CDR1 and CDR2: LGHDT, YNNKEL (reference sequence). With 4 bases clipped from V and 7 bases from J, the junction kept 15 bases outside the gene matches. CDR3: CASSRSSAGAVGNEQFF. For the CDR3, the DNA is TGTGCCAGCAGCCGTTCTTCAGCGGGGGCAGTTGGAAATGAGCAGTTCTTC.

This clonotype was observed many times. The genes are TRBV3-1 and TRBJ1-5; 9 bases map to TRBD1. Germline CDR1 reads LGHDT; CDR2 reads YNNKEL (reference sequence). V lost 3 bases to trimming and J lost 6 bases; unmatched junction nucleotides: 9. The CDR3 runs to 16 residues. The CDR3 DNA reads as TGTGCCAGCAGCCACTGGTGGGACAGGGTGGGTCAGCCCCAGCATTTT. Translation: CASSHWWDRVGQPQHF.

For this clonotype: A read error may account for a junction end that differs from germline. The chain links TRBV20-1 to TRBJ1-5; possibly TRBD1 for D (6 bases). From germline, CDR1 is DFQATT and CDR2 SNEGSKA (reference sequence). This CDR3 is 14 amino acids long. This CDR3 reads CSASSGGGGQPQNF. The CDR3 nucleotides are TGCAGTGCTAGTTCCGGGGGCGGGGGTCAGCCCCAGAATTTT.

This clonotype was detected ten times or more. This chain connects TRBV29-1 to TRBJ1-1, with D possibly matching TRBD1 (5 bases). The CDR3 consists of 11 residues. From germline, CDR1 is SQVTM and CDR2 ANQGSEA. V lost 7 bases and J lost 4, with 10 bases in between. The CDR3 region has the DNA TGCAGCGGGGGGGTGAGCACTGAAGCTTTCTTT. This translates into CSGGVSTEAFF.

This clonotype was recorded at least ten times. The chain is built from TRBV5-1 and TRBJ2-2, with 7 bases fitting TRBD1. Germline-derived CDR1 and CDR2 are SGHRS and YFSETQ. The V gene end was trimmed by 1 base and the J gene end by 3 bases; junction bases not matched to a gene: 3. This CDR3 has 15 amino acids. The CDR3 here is CASSLRGRDTGELFF. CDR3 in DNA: TGCGCCAGCAGCTTGAGGGGGCGCGACACCGGGGAGCTGTTTTTT.

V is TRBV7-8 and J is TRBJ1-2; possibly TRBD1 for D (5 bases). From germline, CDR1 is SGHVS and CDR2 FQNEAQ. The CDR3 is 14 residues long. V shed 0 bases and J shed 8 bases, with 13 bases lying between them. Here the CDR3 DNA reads TGTGCCAGCAGCTTAGCGCAGGGTTCTCGGGGCTACACCTTC. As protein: CASSLAQGSRGYTF.

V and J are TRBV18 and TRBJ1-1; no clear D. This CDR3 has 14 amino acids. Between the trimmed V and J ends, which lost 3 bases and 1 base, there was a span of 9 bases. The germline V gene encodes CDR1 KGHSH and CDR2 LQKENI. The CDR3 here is CASSPAAGNTEAFF. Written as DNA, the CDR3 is TGTGCCAGCTCACCGGCGGCAGGGAACACTGAAGCTTTCTTT.

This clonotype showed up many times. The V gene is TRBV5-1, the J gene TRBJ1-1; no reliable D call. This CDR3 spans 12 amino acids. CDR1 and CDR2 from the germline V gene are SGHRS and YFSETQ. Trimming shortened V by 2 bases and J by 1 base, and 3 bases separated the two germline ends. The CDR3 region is CASSLKNTEAFF. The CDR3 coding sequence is TGCGCCAGCAGCTTAAAGAACACTGAAGCTTTCTTT.

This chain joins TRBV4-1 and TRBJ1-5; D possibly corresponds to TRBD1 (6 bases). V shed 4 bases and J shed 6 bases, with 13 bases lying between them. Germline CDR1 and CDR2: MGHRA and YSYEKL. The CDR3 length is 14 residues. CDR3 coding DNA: TGCGCCAGCAGCCCTCACAGGGAGGGTCAGCCCCAGCATTTT. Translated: CASSPHREGQPQHF.

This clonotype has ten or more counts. CDR3 sequence: CASRGDRGLSETQYF. DNA of the CDR3: TGTGCCAGCAGGGGGGACAGGGGGCTTTCGGAGACCCAGTACTTC. This chain links TRBV6-5 with TRBJ2-5; 12 bases agree with TRBD1. With 6 bases clipped from V and 5 bases from J, the junction kept 7 bases outside the gene matches. CDR3 length: 15 amino acids. The germline V gene has CDR1 MNHEY and CDR2 SVGAGI.

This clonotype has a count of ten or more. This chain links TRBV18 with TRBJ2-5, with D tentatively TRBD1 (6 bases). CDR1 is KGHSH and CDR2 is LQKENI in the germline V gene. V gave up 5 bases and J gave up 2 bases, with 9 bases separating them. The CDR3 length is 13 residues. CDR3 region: CASSSDRQETQYF. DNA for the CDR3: TGTGCCAGCTCATCAGACAGGCAAGAGACCCAGTACTTC.

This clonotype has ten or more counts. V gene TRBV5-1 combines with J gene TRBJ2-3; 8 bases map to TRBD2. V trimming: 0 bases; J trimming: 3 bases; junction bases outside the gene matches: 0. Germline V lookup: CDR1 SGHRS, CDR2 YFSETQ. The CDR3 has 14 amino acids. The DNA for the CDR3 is TGCGCCAGCAGCTTGGTAGCGGGGACAGATACGCAGTATTTT. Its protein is CASSLVAGTDTQYF.

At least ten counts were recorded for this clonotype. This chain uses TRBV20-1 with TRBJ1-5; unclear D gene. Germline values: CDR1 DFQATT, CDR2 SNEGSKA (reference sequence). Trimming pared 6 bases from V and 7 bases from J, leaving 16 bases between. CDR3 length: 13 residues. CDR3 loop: CSANSGVEQPQHF. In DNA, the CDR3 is TGCAGTGCAAATTCCGGGGTGGAACAGCCCCAGCATTTT.

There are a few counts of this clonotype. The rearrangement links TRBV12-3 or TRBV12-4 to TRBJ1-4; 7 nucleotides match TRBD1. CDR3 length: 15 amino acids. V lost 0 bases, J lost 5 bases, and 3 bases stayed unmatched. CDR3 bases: TGTGCCAGCAGTTTAGCGACAGGGACGAATGAAAAACTGTTTTTT. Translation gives CASSLATGTNEKLFF.

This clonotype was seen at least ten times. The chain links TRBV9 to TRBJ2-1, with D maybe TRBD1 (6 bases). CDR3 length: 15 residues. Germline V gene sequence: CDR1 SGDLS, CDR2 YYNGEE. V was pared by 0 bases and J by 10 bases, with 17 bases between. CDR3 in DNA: TGTGCCAGCAGCGTAGAGGCAGGGGCTCTACAGGAGCAGTTCTTC. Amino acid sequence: CASSVEAGALQEQFF.

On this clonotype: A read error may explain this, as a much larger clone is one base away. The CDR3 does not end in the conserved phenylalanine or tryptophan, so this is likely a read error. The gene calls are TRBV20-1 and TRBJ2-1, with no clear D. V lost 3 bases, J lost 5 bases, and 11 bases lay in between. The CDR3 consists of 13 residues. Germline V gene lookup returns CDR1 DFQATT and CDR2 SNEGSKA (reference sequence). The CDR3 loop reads CSASGRKDNEQFI. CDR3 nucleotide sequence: TGCAGTGCTAGCGGGCGGAAAGACAATGAGCAGTTCATC.

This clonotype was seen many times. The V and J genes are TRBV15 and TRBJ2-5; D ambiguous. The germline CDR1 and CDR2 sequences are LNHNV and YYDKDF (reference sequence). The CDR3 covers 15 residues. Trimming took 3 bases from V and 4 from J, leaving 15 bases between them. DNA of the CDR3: TGTGCCACCAGCAGTTCCCCAACCGGTCCAGAGACCCAGTACTTC. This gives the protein CATSSSPTGPETQYF.

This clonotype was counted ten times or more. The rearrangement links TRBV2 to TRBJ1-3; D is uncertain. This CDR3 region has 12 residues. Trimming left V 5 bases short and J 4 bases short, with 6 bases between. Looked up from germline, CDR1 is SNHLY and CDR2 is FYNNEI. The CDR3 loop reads CASSLQGNTIYF. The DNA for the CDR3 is TGTGCCAGCAGTTTACAGGGAAACACCATATATTTT.

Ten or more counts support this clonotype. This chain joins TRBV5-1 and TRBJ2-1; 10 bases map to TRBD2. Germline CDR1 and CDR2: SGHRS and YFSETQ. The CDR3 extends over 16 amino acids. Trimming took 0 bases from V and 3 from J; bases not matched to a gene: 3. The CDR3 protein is CASSLGERGGYNEQFF. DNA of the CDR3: TGCGCCAGCAGCTTGGGGGAGCGGGGGGGCTACAATGAGCAGTTCTTC. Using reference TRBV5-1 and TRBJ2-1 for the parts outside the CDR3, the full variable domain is KAGVTQTPRYLIKTRGQQVTLSCSPISGHRSVSWYQQTPGQGLQFLFEYFSETQRNKGNFPGRFSGRQFSNSRSEMNVSTLELGDSALYLCASSLGERGGYNEQFFGPGTRLTVL.

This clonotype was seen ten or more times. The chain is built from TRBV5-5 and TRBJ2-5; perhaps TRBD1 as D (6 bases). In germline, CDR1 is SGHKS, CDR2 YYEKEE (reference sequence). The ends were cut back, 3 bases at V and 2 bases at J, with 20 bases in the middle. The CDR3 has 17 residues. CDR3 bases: TGTGCCAGCAGCTCATACCAATCCGGGACAAAACAAGAGACCCAGTACTTC. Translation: CASSSYQSGTKQETQYF.

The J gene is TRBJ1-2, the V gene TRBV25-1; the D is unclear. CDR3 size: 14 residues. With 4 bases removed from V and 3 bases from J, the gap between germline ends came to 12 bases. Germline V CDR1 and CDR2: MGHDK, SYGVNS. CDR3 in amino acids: CASSGSGWDYGYTF. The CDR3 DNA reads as TGTGCCAGCAGTGGTTCGGGGTGGGACTATGGCTACACCTTC.

The CDR3 reads CASSYDRGETYEQYV. The CDR3 DNA is TGTGCCAGCAGTTACGACAGGGGCGAGACCTACGAGCAGTACGTC. The chain has TRBV6-2 or TRBV6-3 and TRBJ2-7; 8 positions agree with TRBD1. The junction had 5 bases not matched to a gene; V was cut back by 2 bases and J by 2 bases. CDR1 is MNHEY and CDR2 is SVGEGT in the germline V gene. The length of the CDR3 is 15 residues.

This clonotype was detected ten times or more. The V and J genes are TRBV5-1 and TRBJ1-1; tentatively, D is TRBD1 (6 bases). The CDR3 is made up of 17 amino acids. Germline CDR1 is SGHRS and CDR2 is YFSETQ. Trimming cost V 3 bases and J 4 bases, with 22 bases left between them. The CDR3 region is CASSSRRPGQLSTEAFF. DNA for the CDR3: TGCGCCAGCAGCTCTAGACGACCGGGACAACTGAGCACTGAAGCTTTCTTT.

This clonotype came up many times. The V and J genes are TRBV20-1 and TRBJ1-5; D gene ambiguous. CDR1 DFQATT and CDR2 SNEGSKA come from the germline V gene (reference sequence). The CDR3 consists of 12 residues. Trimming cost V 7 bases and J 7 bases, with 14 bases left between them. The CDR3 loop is CSVPGAGQPQHF. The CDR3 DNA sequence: TGCAGTGTCCCCGGAGCCGGCCAGCCCCAGCATTTT.

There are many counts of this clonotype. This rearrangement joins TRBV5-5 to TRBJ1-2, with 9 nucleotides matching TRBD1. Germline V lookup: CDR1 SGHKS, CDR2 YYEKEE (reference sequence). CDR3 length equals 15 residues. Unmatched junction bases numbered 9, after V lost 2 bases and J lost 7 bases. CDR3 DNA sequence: TGTGCCAGCAGCTTCGATACAGGGGGCATAAGTGGCTACACCTTC. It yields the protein CASSFDTGGISGYTF.

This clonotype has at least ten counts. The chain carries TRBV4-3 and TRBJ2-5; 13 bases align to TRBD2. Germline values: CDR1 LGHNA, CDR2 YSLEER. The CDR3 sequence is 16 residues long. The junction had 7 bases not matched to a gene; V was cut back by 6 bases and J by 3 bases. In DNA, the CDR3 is TGCGCCAGCAGAACAACTAGCGGGGGGGCAGAAGAGACCCAGTACTTC. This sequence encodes CASRTTSGGAEETQYF.

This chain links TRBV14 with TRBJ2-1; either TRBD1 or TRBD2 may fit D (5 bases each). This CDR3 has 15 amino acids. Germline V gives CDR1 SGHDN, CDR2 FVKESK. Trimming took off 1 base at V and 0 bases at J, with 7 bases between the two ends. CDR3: CASSQVGGSYNEQFF. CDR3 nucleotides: TGTGCCAGCAGCCAAGTTGGGGGCTCCTACAATGAGCAGTTCTTC.